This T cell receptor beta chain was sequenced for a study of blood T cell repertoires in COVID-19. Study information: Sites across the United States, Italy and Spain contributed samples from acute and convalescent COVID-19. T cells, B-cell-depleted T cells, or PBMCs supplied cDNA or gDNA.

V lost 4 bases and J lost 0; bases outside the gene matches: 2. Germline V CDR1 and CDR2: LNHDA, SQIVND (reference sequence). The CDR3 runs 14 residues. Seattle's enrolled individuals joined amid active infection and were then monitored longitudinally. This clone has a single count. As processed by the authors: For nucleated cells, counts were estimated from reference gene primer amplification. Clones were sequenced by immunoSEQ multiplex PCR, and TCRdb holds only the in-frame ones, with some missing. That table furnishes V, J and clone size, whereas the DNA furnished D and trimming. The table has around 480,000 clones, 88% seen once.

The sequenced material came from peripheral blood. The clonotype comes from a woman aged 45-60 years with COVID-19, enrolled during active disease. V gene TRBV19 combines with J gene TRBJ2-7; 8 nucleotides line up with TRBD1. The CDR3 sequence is CASSTGQASYEQYF. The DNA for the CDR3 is TGTGCCAGTAGTACGGGACAGGCCTCCTACGAGCAGTACTTC.